The 15 T cell receptor beta chains listed next were all sequenced from one sample in a study of identical twins. One entry per CDR3 protein, called by TCRdb with MiXCR from the 5' RACE reads. The table lists about 280,000 distinct CDR3 sequences, more than 6.5% of them singletons. These data also featured in a second study, about yellow fever vaccine responses in identical twins.

Specimen: memory (CD45RO+) T cells sorted from blood. The receptors stem from a young woman in good health.

Ten or more counts support this clonotype. The chain links TRBV14 to TRBJ2-1; 12 bases line up with TRBD2. Germline V lookup: CDR1 SGHDN, CDR2 FVKESK. The trim removed 6 bases at V and 10 bases at J, leaving 10 bases unmatched. The CDR3 has 15 residues. CDR3 in DNA: TGTGCCAGCAGTCCCAGACTAGCGGGAGTCGGGGAGCAGTTCTTC. The encoded protein is CASSPRLAGVGEQFF.

Only a few counts were recorded for this clonotype. This chain joins TRBV20-1 and TRBJ1-6, with TRBD1 as a possible D gene (5 bases). CDR1 is DFQATT and CDR2 is SNEGSKA in the germline V gene (reference sequence). V lost 1 base, J lost 7 bases, and 17 bases lay in between. CDR3 length: 16 residues. Written as DNA, the CDR3 is TGCAGTGCTAGAGTGTCAGGCGGCCAGGGAAATTCACCCCTCCACTTT. It specifies CSARVSGGQGNSPLHF.

The CDR3 here is CASSQGRRLHYNEQFF. CDR3 bases: TGTGCCAGCAGCCAAGGTCGCAGGCTACATTACAATGAGCAGTTCTTC. The rearrangement joins TRBV16 to TRBJ2-1; D is unclear. This CDR3 spans 16 amino acids. Germline V gene lookup returns CDR1 KGHSY and CDR2 FQNENV. Trimming took 2 bases from V and 4 from J, leaving 15 bases between them.

The J gene is TRBJ2-2, the V gene TRBV3-1; 9 bases match TRBD2. Per the germline V gene, CDR1 is LGHDT and CDR2 is YNNKEL (reference sequence). The V gene end was trimmed by 1 base and the J gene end by 4 bases; junction bases not matched to a gene: 10. CDR3 length equals 18 residues. The DNA for the CDR3 is TGTGCCAGCAGCCAAGTGGCGGCGGGAGGGTTGGGCACCGGGGAGCTGTTTTTT. Residues: CASSQVAAGGLGTGELFF. Looking up the rest from reference TRBV3-1 and TRBJ2-2 gives the full variable domain: DTAVSQTPKYLVTQMGNDKSIKCEQNLGHDTMYWYKQDSKKFLKIMFSYNNKELIINETVPNRFSPKSPDKAHLNLHINSLELGDSAVYFCASSQVAAGGLGTGELFFGEGSRLTVL.

This clonotype came up a few times. The genes are TRBV19 and TRBJ2-2, with TRBD2 matching 8 bases. Trimming at V came to 7 bases and at J to 0 bases, leaving 7 bases not matched to a gene. The germline gives CDR1 LNHDA, CDR2 SQIVND (reference sequence). The CDR3 is made up of 16 amino acids. This chain's CDR3 is CASTRSGLANTGELFF. The CDR3 DNA reads TGTGCCAGTACCCGGTCGGGACTAGCGAACACCGGGGAGCTGTTTTTT.

This clonotype occurred many times. The chain joins TRBV4-2 to TRBJ2-1, with 9 positions matching TRBD2. Germline values: CDR1 LGHNA, CDR2 YNFKEQ. J lost 7 bases, V lost 1 base, and 2 bases had no gene match. CDR3 size: 14 residues. The CDR3 coding sequence is TGTGCCAGCAGCCAAGCGCTAGCGGGAAATGAGCAGTTCTTC. As protein: CASSQALAGNEQFF.

This clonotype was observed a handful of times. Relative to the germline gene, one junction end is altered; a read error may explain this. The chain uses TRBV27 and TRBJ2-2; TRBD2 matches at 8 bases. Germline CDR1 MNHEY, CDR2 SMNVEV (reference sequence). This CDR3 is built from 16 residues. This CDR3 is CASCFSASGSPGELFF. The CDR3 DNA follows: TGTGCCAGCTGTTTCTCCGCCAGCGGGAGTCCCGGGGAGCTGTTTTTT.

The chain joins TRBV28 to TRBJ2-4; TRBD2 agrees at 11 bases. Germline CDR1 is MDHEN and CDR2 is SYDVKM. This CDR3 contains 15 residues. Unmatched junction bases numbered 4, after V lost 1 base and J lost 8 bases. CDR3 sequence reads: CASSLLAGGPHIQYF. The CDR3 DNA follows: TGTGCCAGCAGTTTATTAGCGGGAGGGCCGCACATTCAGTACTTC. Full variable domain (rest looked up from reference TRBV28 and TRBJ2-4): DVKVTQSSRYLVKRTGEKVFLECVQDMDHENMFWYRQDPGLGLRLIYFSYDVKMKEKGDIPEGYSVSREKKERFSLILESASTNQTSMYLCASSLLAGGPHIQYFGAGTRLSVL.

There are a few counts of this clonotype. This chain links TRBV2 with TRBJ2-5, with TRBD1 matching over 7 bases. CDR3 size: 13 residues. Trimming at V came to 4 bases and at J to 2 bases, leaving 1 base not matched to a gene. Germline-derived CDR1 and CDR2 are SNHLY and FYNNEI. CDR3: CASSGTGQETQYF. The CDR3 bases are TGTGCCAGCAGTGGGACAGGTCAAGAGACCCAGTACTTC.

In its sample, this clonotype was seen a few times. The rearrangement uses TRBV11-2 and TRBJ1-3, with 7 bases that match TRBD1. V dropped 5 bases and J dropped 2; count of bases not matched to a gene: 3. CDR1 SGHAT and CDR2 FQNNGV come from the germline V gene. The CDR3 is 14 amino acids. The CDR3 is CASSRDRAGNTIYF. The CDR3 DNA is TGTGCCAGCAGCCGTGACAGGGCTGGAAACACCATATATTTT.

This clonotype has just a few counts. The rearrangement uses TRBV5-6 and TRBJ2-5; D not resolved. The V and J ends lost 4 bases and 6 bases respectively, with 13 bases between them. Germline V gene lookup returns CDR1 SGHDT and CDR2 YYEEEE. The CDR3 sequence is 13 residues long. CDR3 sequence (DNA): TGTGCCAGCAGCCTGACCGAGTTGAAGACCCAGTACTTC. Translation gives CASSLTELKTQYF.

The chain is built from TRBV28 and TRBJ2-7, with 12 positions matching TRBD2. Germline trimming cut 4 bases from V and 3 bases from J; bases unmatched to any gene: 1. The CDR3 has 14 amino acids. From germline, CDR1 is MDHEN and CDR2 SYDVKM. In DNA form, the CDR3 reads TGTGCCAGCAGTTCGGGACTAGCGGGCTACGAGCAGTACTTC. Protein product: CASSSGLAGYEQYF.

There are a few counts of this clonotype. The rearrangement uses TRBV2 and TRBJ2-7, with 10 bases matching TRBD2. CDR3 length: 15 residues. Germline values: CDR1 SNHLY, CDR2 FYNNEI. The trim removed 5 bases at V and 2 bases at J, leaving 6 bases unmatched. CDR3 coding DNA: TGTGCCAGCAGTCCTAATAGCGGGAGGACCTACGAGCAGTACTTC. This gives the protein CASSPNSGRTYEQYF.

This sequence joins TRBV20-1 and TRBJ2-3; possible D gene TRBD2, 5 bases. V shed 6 bases and J shed 2 bases, with 15 bases lying between them. Germline lookup yields CDR1 DFQATT and CDR2 SNEGSKA (reference sequence). The CDR3 sequence is 14 residues long. The CDR3 region has the DNA TGCAGTGCGACACCCGGACTTATCACAGATACGCAGTATTTT. This translates into CSATPGLITDTQYF.

Ten or more counts support this clonotype. The rearrangement links TRBV20-1 to TRBJ2-5; D gene ambiguous. This CDR3 comprises 14 residues. V was shortened by 6 bases and J by 2 bases, with 16 bases between the two germline ends. The V gene's germline CDR1 is DFQATT and CDR2 SNEGSKA (reference sequence). The CDR3 DNA reads TGCAGTGCGTCACGCCTGACGGATCAAGAGACCCAGTACTTC. Amino acid sequence: CSASRLTDQETQYF.